There are a few counts of the clone carrying this T cell receptor beta chain. The CDR3 runs 13 residues. V lost 6 bases and J lost 3, with 15 bases in between. Per germline, CDR1 DFQATT and CDR2 SNEGSKA (reference sequence). MiXCR, applied by TCRdb to the 5' RACE reads, yields one record per CDR3 protein. The sample lists approximately 510,000 distinct CDR3 sequences; 20% to 25% were seen once. The record originates from a study of T cells after yellow fever vaccination. This TCR was sampled from a man aged 18 to 30 who received the YFV17D yellow fever vaccine. The chain carries TRBV20-1 and TRBJ2-7; weak D call: TRBD1 (6 bases). Sequencing was performed on PBMCs, taken around 3 weeks after the first yellow fever vaccination. The CDR3 here is CSARPTGRYEQYF. In DNA, the CDR3 is TGCAGTGCGCGGCCTACAGGGCGCTACGAGCAGTACTTC.